The sequence of this T cell receptor beta chain was determined in a study of blood T cell repertoires in COVID-19. Clones were sequenced by immunoSEQ multiplex PCR, and TCRdb holds only the in-frame ones, with some missing. In the table there are 85,000 to 110,000 clones, 89% of which are singletons. V was cut by 0 bases and J by 1 base, with 6 bases left in between. CDR1 and CDR2 (germline): SGHRS, YFSETQ. This CDR3 comprises 14 residues. Specimen: peripheral blood. V is TRBV5-1 and J is TRBJ2-3; D unresolved. The receptor was derived from a woman older than 75 in a cohort sampled during active COVID-19. The CDR3: CASSLGARTDTQYF. Here the CDR3 DNA reads TGCGCCAGCAGCTTGGGGGCCCGCACAGATACGCAGTATTTT.